Below are 8 T cell receptor beta chains sequenced from a single sample in a study of shared clonotypes between healthy human individuals. The method was immunoSEQ multiplex PCR; TCRdb's version includes in-frame clones alone and lacks a portion of them. This sample has under 850,000 clones, with roughly 72% found just once. Sequencing was performed on memory CD4+ T cells sorted from blood. The subset is: CD45RA-negative fraction. Receptors were obtained from a young woman in good health.

The rearrangement joins TRBV19 to TRBJ2-3, with TRBD2 matching over 7 bases. From germline, CDR1 is LNHDA and CDR2 SQIVND (reference sequence). The length of the CDR3 is 19 residues. V lost 5 bases, J lost 1 base, and 18 bases stayed unmatched. The CDR3 is CASSGSSGGGSRRTDTQYF. The CDR3 bases are TGTGCCAGTAGTGGATCTAGCGGTGGAGGGAGTCGTCGCACAGATACGCAGTATTTT.

The chain combines TRBV5-1 with TRBJ1-1; D possibly corresponds to TRBD1 (6 bases). The CDR3 consists of 13 residues. The ends were cut back, 7 bases at V and 8 bases at J, with 18 bases in the middle. The V gene's germline CDR1 is SGHRS and CDR2 YFSETQ. The CDR3 reads CASGRDLQGEAFF. In nucleotides, the CDR3 is TGCGCCAGCGGTCGGGACCTGCAGGGGGAAGCTTTCTTT.

V usage is TRBV19 and J usage is TRBJ2-7, with D tentatively TRBD2 (5 bases). V dropped 2 bases and J dropped 3 bases, with 11 bases sitting between them. In germline, CDR1 is LNHDA, CDR2 SQIVND (reference sequence). This CDR3 spans 14 amino acids. CDR3 region: CASSINGGSYEQYF. CDR3 nucleotides: TGTGCCAGTAGTATAAACGGTGGGAGCTACGAGCAGTACTTC. Full variable domain (missing parts from reference TRBV19 and TRBJ2-7): DGGITQSPKYLFRKEGQNVTLSCEQNLNHDAMYWYRQDPGQGLRLIYYSQIVNDFQKGDIAEGYSVSREKKESFPLTVTSAQKNPTAFYLCASSINGGSYEQYFGPGTRLTVT.

The chain has TRBV15 and TRBJ2-5, with a weak D call TRBD2 (7 bases). The CDR3 contains 16 residues. With 1 base removed from V and 5 bases from J, the gap between germline ends came to 17 bases. Germline CDR1 is LNHNV and CDR2 is YYDKDF (reference sequence). Here the CDR3 reads CATSRGVRGPRETQYF. CDR3 nucleotide sequence: TGTGCCACCAGCAGAGGGGTGCGGGGGCCGAGGGAGACCCAGTACTTC.

V usage is TRBV5-1 and J usage is TRBJ2-1; D remains ambiguous. V was clipped by 4 bases and J by 9 bases, with 11 bases between them. Per the germline V gene, CDR1 is SGHRS and CDR2 is YFSETQ. The CDR3 has 12 amino acids. The CDR3 sequence is CASSPLGAEQFF. In DNA form, the CDR3 reads TGCGCCAGCAGCCCACTCGGAGCTGAGCAGTTCTTC.

This clone was seen just once. The rearrangement uses TRBV4-1 and TRBJ1-3; possibly TRBD1 for D (5 bases). This CDR3 has 18 residues. Trimming took off 1 base at V and 4 bases at J, with 20 bases between the two ends. Germline assignment: CDR1 MGHRA and CDR2 YSYEKL. In DNA, the CDR3 is TGCGCCAGCAGCCAAGGACCGGTGAGCTGGGACCCGGGAAACACCATATATTTT. This gives the protein CASSQGPVSWDPGNTIYF.

In this sample, this clone turned up many times. This CDR3 is also generated by other DNA sequences in the sample. The gene calls are TRBV5-1 and TRBJ2-1; 10 bases agree with TRBD2. The length of the CDR3 is 15 residues. Germline V gives CDR1 SGHRS, CDR2 YFSETQ. Unmatched junction bases numbered 1, after V lost 0 bases and J lost 4 bases. CDR3 nucleotides: TGCGCCAGCAGCTTGGGGACTAGCGGATACAATGAGCAGTTCTTC. Translated, it gives CASSLGTSGYNEQFF.

The chain links TRBV5-8 to TRBJ1-5; D is uncertain. Germline-derived CDR1 and CDR2 are SGHTS and YDEGEE. The CDR3 is 13 residues long. Trimming took 5 bases from V and 9 from J, leaving 15 bases between them. The CDR3 loop reads CASSSGPKRPQHF. In nucleotides, the CDR3 is TGTGCCAGCAGTTCCGGGCCCAAGAGGCCCCAGCATTTT.